These 18 T cell receptor beta chains share one sample of origin, sequenced in a study of T cells in Graves' hyperthyroidism and ophthalmopathy (dated 2019 in TCRdb). To prepare the library, multiplex PCR was applied. The data were produced on an Illumina HiSeq 2000. Amplification of TCR beta CDR3 regions was carried out from RNA transcripts. The first round of RT-PCR for the TCR CDR3 was performed with the HTBI primer set and the Qiagen OneStep RT-PCR kit. TCRdb reanalyzed the raw reads on its own, using fastp at Q25 for trimming and MiXCR for clone calling, and kept in-frame beta chains. Rows are combined by CDR3 protein, so each entry shows the most common genes and DNA. In this sample the table shows approximately 400,000 distinct CDR3 sequences, roughly 13% of which occur a single time. The ten largest account for around 27% of the sample. The sample taken for sequencing was blood. The receptors derive from a man aged 50-60 years with Graves' ophthalmopathy.

Of note for this clonotype: A read error is possible here, since a much larger clone lies one base away. V gene TRBV7-9 combines with J gene TRBJ2-1; 8 nucleotides line up with TRBD2. Germline V CDR1 and CDR2: SEHNR, FQNEAQ (reference sequence). There are 16 residues in the CDR3. The CDR3 protein is CASSLASGRRYNEQSF. CDR3 DNA sequence: TGTGCCAGCAGCTTGGCTAGCGGGCGTCGATACAATGAGCAGTCCTTC.

The chain combines TRBV7-8 with TRBJ2-2; D possibly corresponds to TRBD1 (5 bases). Germline loops: CDR1 SGHVS, CDR2 FQNEAQ. CDR3 length: 14 amino acids. Trimming removed 5 bases at V and 15 bases at J, with 22 bases between. For the CDR3, the DNA is TGTGCCAGCAGCCACCTCACCACAGGCCTACAGTTGTTTTTT. Translating gives CASSHLTTGLQLFF.

In this sample, this clonotype turned up many times. The chain is built from TRBV20-1 and TRBJ2-5; D could derive from TRBD1 or TRBD2 (5 bases each). CDR1 and CDR2 from the germline V gene are DFQATT and SNEGSKA (reference sequence). V lost 6 bases to trimming and J lost 5 bases, with 7 bases between them. CDR3 length: 10 amino acids. The CDR3 reads CSAWGETQYF. In DNA form, the CDR3 reads TGCAGTGCGTGGGGGGAGACCCAGTACTTC.

This clonotype was recorded a few times. This chain links TRBV2 with TRBJ2-1; either TRBD1 or TRBD2 may fit D (5 bases each). Germline assignment: CDR1 SNHLY and CDR2 FYNNEI. Trimming removed 7 bases from V and 4 bases from J, with 14 bases in between. There are 14 residues in the CDR3. This chain's CDR3 is CASTSGSFYNEQFF. DNA for the CDR3: TGTGCCAGCACCTCAGGGAGCTTTTACAATGAGCAGTTCTTC. Full variable domain (remainder filled in from reference TRBV2 and TRBJ2-1): EPEVTQTPSHQVTQMGQEVILRCVPISNHLYFYWYRQILGQKVEFLVSFYNNEISEKSEIFDDQFSVERPDGSNFTLKIRSTKLEDSAMYFCASTSGSFYNEQFFGPGTRLTVL.

This clonotype was counted at least ten times. The chain uses TRBV5-1 and TRBJ2-3; tentatively, D is TRBD2 (5 bases). V was pared by 0 bases and J by 3 bases, with 17 bases between. Germline V gives CDR1 SGHRS, CDR2 YFSETQ. CDR3 length equals 17 residues. CDR3 amino acids: CASSLELTARVTDTQYF. As DNA, the CDR3 is TGCGCCAGCAGCTTGGAATTAACGGCGAGGGTGACAGATACGCAGTATTTT.

This clonotype came up many times. The chain employs TRBV28 and TRBJ1-2; D call uncertain. Germline-derived CDR1 and CDR2 are MDHEN and SYDVKM. The CDR3 has 13 amino acids. Trimming stripped 3 bases from V and 0 bases from J, with 5 bases between. The CDR3 loop is CASSFASNYGYTF. The CDR3 region has the DNA TGTGCCAGCAGTTTCGCATCTAACTATGGCTACACCTTC.

There are many counts of this clonotype. The J gene is TRBJ2-5, the V gene TRBV29-1, with 10 bases that match TRBD2. The CDR3 loop spans 13 amino acids. Germline V gene sequence: CDR1 SQVTM, CDR2 ANQGSEA. Trimming took 7 bases from V and 5 from J; bases not matched to a gene: 7. The chain's CDR3 is CSAGGTSVETQYF. The DNA of the CDR3 is TGCAGCGCTGGCGGGACTAGCGTGGAGACCCAGTACTTC.

This clonotype was counted a few times. The chain couples TRBV29-1 to TRBJ2-5, with unresolved D. Germline loops: CDR1 SQVTM, CDR2 ANQGSEA. V was pared by 4 bases and J by 2 bases, with 14 bases between. The length of the CDR3 is 14 residues. The chain's CDR3 is CSVGSGGQQETQYF. The CDR3 nucleotides read TGCAGCGTTGGGAGTGGCGGTCAACAAGAGACCCAGTACTTC.

There are many counts of this clonotype. CDR3 sequence reads: CASSFGGQNNQPQHF. Written as DNA, the CDR3 is TGTGCCAGCAGCTTTGGGGGACAGAACAATCAGCCCCAGCATTTT. This rearrangement joins TRBV11-2 to TRBJ1-5; 7 bases line up with TRBD1. V was clipped by 3 bases and J by 3 bases; unmatched bases: 5. The CDR3 covers 15 residues. The germline gives CDR1 SGHAT, CDR2 FQNNGV. Drawing the rest from reference TRBV11-2 and TRBJ1-5, the complete variable domain is EAGVAQSPRYKIIEKRQSVAFWCNPISGHATLYWYQQILGQGPKLLIQFQNNGVVDDSQLPKDRFSAERLKGVDSTLKIQPAKLEDSAVYLCASSFGGQNNQPQHFGDGTRLSIL.

This clonotype has a count of ten or more. V and J are TRBV11-3 and TRBJ1-1; 9 bases align to TRBD1. CDR1 SGHNT and CDR2 YENEEA come from the germline V gene. V lost 4 bases, J lost 6 bases, and 6 bases stayed unmatched. The CDR3 consists of 14 residues. The CDR3 region has the DNA TGTGCCAGCAGCTCCCTGACAGGGGGAGCTGAAGCTTTCTTT. Translated, it gives CASSSLTGGAEAFF. Supplemented by reference TRBV11-3 and TRBJ1-1, the full variable domain reads EAGVVQSPRYKIIEKKQPVAFWCNPISGHNTLYWYLQNLGQGPELLIRYENEEAVDDSQLPKDRFSAERLKGVDSTLKIQPAELGDSAVYLCASSSLTGGAEAFFGQGTRLTVV.

This clonotype was counted many times. The CDR3 protein is CASSERDVAPSGELFF. CDR3 nucleotides: TGTGCCAGCAGTGAGAGGGACGTCGCTCCCTCCGGGGAGCTGTTTTTT. J is TRBJ2-2 and V is TRBV6-1; the D gene could be TRBD1 or TRBD2 (5 bases each). V gave up 3 bases and J gave up 6 bases, with 17 bases separating them. CDR3 length equals 16 residues. CDR1 is MNHNS and CDR2 is SASEGT in the germline V gene.

The V and J genes are TRBV14 and TRBJ2-1; the match to TRBD2 covers 11 bases. Germline V gene lookup returns CDR1 SGHDN and CDR2 FVKESK. This CDR3 is 20 amino acids long. J lost 6 bases, V lost 2 bases, and 18 bases had no gene match. CDR3 nucleotides: TGTGCCAGCAGCCAACCCTCGGGGGAAAGAGGGACTAGCGGCCTCAATGAGCAGTTCTTC. It translates to CASSQPSGERGTSGLNEQFF.

This clonotype showed up many times. The V and J genes are TRBV11-3 and TRBJ2-1; D remains unclear. CDR1 and CDR2 from the germline V gene are SGHNT and YENEEA. The CDR3 extends over 13 amino acids. V was shortened by 4 bases and J by 4 bases, with 8 bases between the two germline ends. The CDR3 sequence: CASSSTQYNEQFF. The CDR3, as DNA: TGTGCCAGCAGCTCGACGCAATACAATGAGCAGTTCTTC. Looking up the rest from reference TRBV11-3 and TRBJ2-1 gives the full variable domain: EAGVVQSPRYKIIEKKQPVAFWCNPISGHNTLYWYLQNLGQGPELLIRYENEEAVDDSQLPKDRFSAERLKGVDSTLKIQPAELGDSAVYLCASSSTQYNEQFFGPGTRLTVL.

This clonotype has at least ten counts. V is TRBV3-1 and J is TRBJ2-5; no clear D gene. Germline V CDR1 and CDR2: LGHDT, YNNKEL (reference sequence). V was trimmed by 4 bases and J by 4 bases, leaving 7 bases between them. The CDR3 has 12 residues. The CDR3, as DNA: TGTGCCAGCAGCCGAAGCGTAGAGACCCAGTACTTC. Translation: CASSRSVETQYF.

This clonotype was recorded many times. The rearrangement links TRBV11-2 to TRBJ1-2; D is perhaps TRBD1 (6 bases). The CDR3 is made up of 12 amino acids. V lost 1 base and J lost 6, with 6 bases in between. Germline lookup yields CDR1 SGHAT and CDR2 FQNNGV. CDR3 protein: CASSLAGDGYTF. In DNA, the CDR3 is TGTGCCAGCAGCTTAGCAGGGGATGGCTACACCTTC.

This clonotype showed up many times. The chain is built from TRBV3-1 and TRBJ1-6; 8 bases are shared with TRBD1. CDR3 length: 15 amino acids. Trimming removed 3 bases from V and 11 bases from J; junction bases left unmatched: 9. Per the germline V gene, CDR1 is LGHDT and CDR2 is YNNKEL (reference sequence). The CDR3 DNA is TGTGCCAGCAGCCACGGGGACAGGAGGAGTGCACCCCTCCACTTT. It yields the protein CASSHGDRRSAPLHF.

Ten or more counts support this clonotype. The chain recombines TRBV2 with TRBJ2-3, with 8 bases aligning to TRBD2. CDR1 SNHLY and CDR2 FYNNEI come from the germline V gene. CDR3 size: 13 residues. V shed 8 bases, J shed 4 bases, and the junction held 5 bases outside the gene matches. CDR3 protein: CASAGRAADTQYF. The CDR3 DNA is TGTGCCAGCGCCGGGAGGGCCGCAGATACGCAGTATTTT.

This clonotype has only a few counts. J is TRBJ1-1 and V is TRBV24-1, with 10 bases aligning to TRBD1. The CDR3 is made up of 15 amino acids. The V gene end was trimmed by 3 bases and the J gene end by 5 bases; junction bases not matched to a gene: 5. Germline V gives CDR1 KGHDR, CDR2 SFDVKD. CDR3 nucleotide sequence: TGTGCCACCAGTGATCCGGGACAGGGGAGGACTGAAGCTTTCTTT. It encodes CATSDPGQGRTEAFF.